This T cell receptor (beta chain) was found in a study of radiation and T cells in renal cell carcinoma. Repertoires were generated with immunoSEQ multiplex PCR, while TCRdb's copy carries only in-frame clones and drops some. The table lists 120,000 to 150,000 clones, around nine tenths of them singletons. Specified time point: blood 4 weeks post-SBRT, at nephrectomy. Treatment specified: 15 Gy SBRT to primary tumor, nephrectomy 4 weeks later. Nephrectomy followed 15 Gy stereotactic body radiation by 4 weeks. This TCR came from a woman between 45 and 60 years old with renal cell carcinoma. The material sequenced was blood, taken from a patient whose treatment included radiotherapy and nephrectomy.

The CDR3 sequence: CASSQGAQGGYTF. As DNA, the CDR3 is TGTGCCAGCAGTCAGGGAGCCCAGGGAGGCTACACCTTC. The rearrangement joins TRBV4-2 to TRBJ1-2; a weak D match, TRBD1 (5 bases). This CDR3 comprises 13 residues. V lost 6 bases and J 8 bases, leaving 16 bases between the germline ends. The V gene's germline CDR1 is LGHNA and CDR2 YNFKEQ.